This record covers a single T cell receptor beta chain. Per germline, CDR1 LNHDA and CDR2 SQIVND (reference sequence). CDR3 length: 14 amino acids. V gave up 7 bases and J gave up 0 bases; unmatched junction bases: 4. The data stem from a study of cytomegalovirus exposure and HLA in healthy donors. The study ran its PCR with 60 Vbeta and 13 Jbeta primers. TCRdb keeps only in-frame clones here, not all; method: immunoSEQ multiplex PCR. The sample includes about 130,000 clones, around four fifths of them seen just once. The chain is built from TRBV19 and TRBJ2-7; 9 bases are a match to TRBD2. Sequenced material: PBMCs. This TCR derives from a male donor in good health and CMV-seropositive. DNA of the CDR3: TGTGCCAGTACCTCTAGCGGGAACTCCTACGAGCAGTACTTC. Amino acid sequence: CASTSSGNSYEQYF.